The 18 T cell receptor beta chains in this list originate from one sample, sequenced in a study of OX40 agonist ivuxolimab in advanced cancers. The method behind the library was the immunoSEQ multiplex PCR assay. Held by TCRdb, this immuneACCESS table contains in-frame sequences only and omits some clones. Under half of the omission traces to an unresolved V gene where checked; the cause of the rest is unknown. A total of approximately 74,000 clones appear in this sample, roughly 93% of them only once. About 0.34% of the sample belongs to the ten largest clones. This specimen consisted of CD4+ or CD8+ T cells sorted from blood, obtained in a trial of the OX40 agonist ivuxolimab. These receptors originate from an adult with an advanced solid tumor such as melanoma, head and neck, liver or kidney cancer.

The chain links TRBV29-1 to TRBJ2-7; D is perhaps TRBD1 (6 bases). CDR1 and CDR2 (germline): SQVTM, ANQGSEA. V gave up 4 bases and J gave up 0 bases, with 13 bases separating them. The CDR3 covers 14 residues. The CDR3 loop reads CSVVRDTSSYEQYF. CDR3 DNA sequence: TGCAGCGTTGTAAGGGACACCAGCTCCTACGAGCAGTACTTC.

This clone has just one count. The CDR3 region has the DNA TGTGCCAGCAGCTTGGGGACAGGGGACACACCCCTCCACTTT. Its protein is CASSLGTGDTPLHF. The rearrangement links TRBV7-6 to TRBJ1-6; 10 nucleotides line up with TRBD1. Germline V CDR1 and CDR2: SGHVS, FNYEAQ. This CDR3 contains 14 residues. The V segment lost 3 bases and the J segment 11 bases; nucleotides outside the gene matches: 4.

The chain joins TRBV29-1 to TRBJ2-1; D gene uncertain. This CDR3 comprises 13 residues. V was shortened by 6 bases and J by 8 bases, with 17 bases between the two germline ends. Germline CDR1 and CDR2: SQVTM and ANQGSEA. The CDR3 region has the DNA TGCAGCGTAGAGCCCGGCGGAATTGATGAGCAGTTCTTC. Translation: CSVEPGGIDEQFF.

The chain is built from TRBV7-8 and TRBJ2-1; the match to TRBD2 covers 11 bases. V was clipped by 5 bases and J by 7 bases; unmatched bases: 7. Looked up from germline, CDR1 is SGHVS and CDR2 is FQNEAQ. The CDR3 length is 15 residues. The chain's CDR3 is CASSEGLAVYNEQFF. Written as DNA, the CDR3 is TGTGCCAGCAGCGAGGGACTAGCGGTTTATAATGAGCAGTTCTTC.

The chain links TRBV19 to TRBJ1-1, with D possibly matching TRBD1 (5 bases). From germline, CDR1 is LNHDA and CDR2 SQIVND (reference sequence). This CDR3 has 12 residues. The V end was cut by 5 bases, the J end by 5 bases, with 9 bases between. In nucleotides, the CDR3 is TGTGCCAGTAGTCGACGGGGGACTGAAGCTTTCTTT. Encoded protein: CASSRRGTEAFF.

V and J are TRBV2 and TRBJ2-1, with D tentatively TRBD2 (5 bases). The CDR3 is 15 residues long. CDR1 is SNHLY, CDR2 FYNNEI, per germline. V dropped 11 bases and J dropped 6 bases, with 23 bases sitting between them. The CDR3 region is CAGRSVRTSINEQFF. DNA of the CDR3: TGTGCCGGAAGGTCTGTCCGGACTTCGATCAATGAGCAGTTCTTC.

The chain joins TRBV7-6 to TRBJ2-7, with 9 nucleotides matching TRBD2. The germline V gene has CDR1 SGHVS and CDR2 FNYEAQ. V lost 4 bases to trimming and J lost 8 bases; unmatched junction nucleotides: 6. The CDR3 contains 13 residues. CDR3 in DNA: TGTGCCAGCAGCTCGGATAGCGGGAGTAAGCAGTACTTC. Translation gives CASSSDSGSKQYF.

V and J are TRBV27 and TRBJ1-5; perhaps TRBD1 as D (6 bases). Deletions cut 6 bases from V and 2 bases from J, with 14 bases between. CDR1 and CDR2 (germline): MNHEY, SMNVEV (reference sequence). There are 15 residues in the CDR3. The CDR3 bases are TGTGCCAGCAGACAGGGAGGGAGGGGCAATCAGCCCCAGCATTTT. This codes for CASRQGGRGNQPQHF.

The V gene is TRBV18, the J gene TRBJ2-5, with a weak D call TRBD2 (5 bases). The CDR3 runs to 14 residues. The V and J ends lost 4 bases and 1 base respectively, with 10 bases between them. Per germline, CDR1 KGHSH and CDR2 LQKENI. CDR3 sequence: CASSRTRTQETQYF. For the CDR3, the DNA is TGTGCCAGCTCACGTACTAGGACCCAAGAGACCCAGTACTTC.

The rearrangement joins TRBV15 to TRBJ2-3, with D unresolved. This CDR3 is 13 amino acids long. V was trimmed by 2 bases and J by 2 bases, leaving 5 bases between them. Germline V gene lookup returns CDR1 LNHNV and CDR2 YYDKDF (reference sequence). Written as DNA, the CDR3 is TGTGCCACCAGCAGATCACCCACAGATACGCAGTATTTT. Its translation is CATSRSPTDTQYF.

The chain combines TRBV6-6 with TRBJ2-7; unclear D gene. Germline lookup yields CDR1 MNHNY and CDR2 SVGAGI (reference sequence). Trimming shortened V by 6 bases and J by 0 bases, and 9 bases separated the two germline ends. The CDR3 has 13 amino acids. CDR3 loop: CASSPMSSYEQYF. CDR3 nucleotide sequence: TGTGCCAGCAGCCCGATGAGCTCCTACGAGCAGTACTTC.

The chain is built from TRBV6-5 and TRBJ2-2; 8 bases are shared with TRBD2. Looked up from germline, CDR1 is MNHEY and CDR2 is SVGAGI. Losses at the gene ends were 5 bases for V and 9 bases for J; bases not matched to a gene: 8. This CDR3 spans 14 amino acids. The CDR3 DNA is TGTGCCAGCAGTCAGGGACTAGGATCAAGGGAGCTGTTTTTT. It specifies CASSQGLGSRELFF.

The chain has TRBV30 and TRBJ2-7; 12 positions agree with TRBD2. This CDR3 comprises 19 residues. Looked up from germline, CDR1 is GTSNPN and CDR2 is SVGIG (reference sequence). Trimming cost V 1 base and J 3 bases; bases outside gene matches: 16. The CDR3 protein is CAWSARETSGSPANYEQYF. The CDR3 nucleotides are TGTGCCTGGAGTGCCCGCGAGACTAGCGGGAGTCCCGCAAACTACGAGCAGTACTTC.

The genes are TRBV2 and TRBJ2-7; D gene ambiguous. CDR3 length equals 11 residues. Trimming left V 4 bases short and J 4 bases short, with 5 bases between. In germline, CDR1 is SNHLY, CDR2 FYNNEI. The CDR3 sequence: CASSGLYEQYF. The CDR3, as DNA: TGTGCCAGCAGTGGGCTATACGAGCAGTACTTC.

This chain links TRBV4-3 with TRBJ2-1; TRBD2 matches 9 bases. V lost 0 bases, J lost 11 bases, and 14 bases stayed unmatched. The germline CDR1 and CDR2 sequences are LGHNA and YSLEER. This CDR3 has 17 amino acids. This CDR3 reads CASSQDLPSGEGGKQFF. The CDR3 DNA follows: TGCGCCAGCAGCCAAGATCTGCCTAGCGGGGAGGGGGGGAAGCAGTTCTTC.

This clone was picked up one time. This chain uses TRBV27 with TRBJ1-3; D call uncertain. V was pared by 5 bases and J by 4 bases, with 9 bases between. The length of the CDR3 is 13 residues. Germline values: CDR1 MNHEY, CDR2 SMNVEV (reference sequence). CDR3 protein: CASSPNTGNTIYF. The CDR3 DNA is TGTGCCAGCAGTCCCAACACCGGAAACACCATATATTTT.

The J gene is TRBJ2-7, the V gene TRBV10-1; 8 bases match TRBD1. Germline V gene sequence: CDR1 WNHNN, CDR2 SYGVQD (reference sequence). V shed 0 bases, J shed 3 bases, and the junction held 7 bases outside the gene matches. The CDR3 contains 16 residues. This chain's CDR3 is CASSESTHGQGYEQYF. The CDR3 nucleotides read TGCGCCAGCAGTGAGTCGACTCACGGACAGGGCTACGAGCAGTACTTC.

The rearrangement joins TRBV28 to TRBJ1-5; unclear D gene. Germline V gene sequence: CDR1 MDHEN, CDR2 SYDVKM. V was shortened by 6 bases and J by 10 bases, with 13 bases between the two germline ends. This CDR3 has 12 residues. In nucleotides, the CDR3 is TGTGCCAGCAGACAGACCGACGAACCCCAGCATTTT. This sequence encodes CASRQTDEPQHF.